This is a list of T cell receptor beta chains from one sample in a study of blood T cell repertoires in COVID-19. The protocol was immunoSEQ multiplex PCR, while the TCRdb copy is restricted to in-frame clones and leaves out a portion. This repertoire shows about 270,000 clones, about 87% found once; its top ten account for about 4%. Specimen: PBMCs or T cells enriched from blood (not recorded which). These TCRs come from a woman aged 25 to 39 with acute COVID-19. CDR3s include the opening cysteine and the closing phenylalanine or tryptophan. A D gene is named only where the DNA matches it firmly. Only part of the rows carry a size: once, few, many, or a class if the clone is expanded.

size | J | V | D | length | CDR3 | DNA
NA | TRBJ2-7 | TRBV27 | TRBD2 | 17 | CASSLFGTSGSIYEQYF | TGTGCCAGCAGTTTATTCGGGACTAGCGGGAGTATCTACGAGCAGTACTTC
NA | TRBJ1-6 | TRBV28 | TRBD1 | 16 | CASSLYTGGNNSPLHF | TGTGCCAGCAGTTTATACACAGGGGGCAATAATTCACCCCTCCACTTT
NA | TRBJ1-4 | TRBV5-1 | NA | 13 | CASSLVGGEKLFF | TGCGCCAGCAGCTTGGTAGGCGGAGAAAAACTGTTTTTT
NA | TRBJ2-3 | TRBV5-1 | TRBD2 | 16 | CASSQTGTSGSDTQYF | TGCGCCAGCAGCCAAACCGGGACTAGCGGGAGTGATACGCAGTATTTT
NA | TRBJ2-1 | TRBV5-6 | TRBD1 | 15 | CASSPDRAAYNEQFF | TGTGCCAGCAGCCCGGACAGGGCTGCCTACAATGAGCAGTTCTTC
NA | TRBJ2-2 | TRBV9 | NA | 14 | CASSVGQMTGELFF | TGTGCCAGCAGCGTAGGACAGATGACCGGGGAGCTGTTTTTT
NA | TRBJ2-3 | TRBV30 | NA | 13 | CAWSPYQAGAWYF | TGTGCCTGGAGTCCCTACCAGGCGGGGGCATGGTATTTT
NA | TRBJ2-7 | TRBV10-3 | TRBD2 | 14 | CAIGGLAGPGEQYF | TGTGCCATCGGAGGACTAGCGGGACCGGGAGAGCAGTACTTC
NA | TRBJ1-6 | TRBV6-5 | NA | 15 | CASMRTDGYNSPLHF | TGTGCCAGCATGAGAACTGACGGGTATAATTCACCCCTCCACTTT
NA | TRBJ1-2 | TRBV5-4 | NA | 17 | CASGASSSGPQSYGYTF | TGTGCCAGCGGTGCCAGTTCATCGGGTCCTCAGAGCTATGGCTACACCTTC
NA | TRBJ2-1 | TRBV7-8 | NA | 13 | CASMRGGYNEQFF | TGTGCCAGCATGAGGGGGGGCTACAATGAGCAGTTCTTC
NA | TRBJ1-2 | TRBV6-5 | NA | 15 | CASSYSGGSYYGYTF | TGTGCCAGCAGTTACTCCGGAGGGTCTTACTATGGCTACACCTTC
NA | TRBJ2-4 | TRBV13 | NA | 15 | CASSFEGRAGNIQYF | TGTGCCAGCAGCTTCGAAGGGCGCGCGGGGAACATTCAGTACTTC
NA | TRBJ2-5 | TRBV20-1 | NA | 15 | CSASSSGQGKETQYF | TGCAGTGCTAGTTCTAGCGGACAGGGAAAAGAGACCCAGTACTTC
NA | TRBJ1-2 | TRBV6-1 | NA | 16 | CASSEVGWMREYGYTF | TGTGCCAGCAGTGAAGTCGGATGGATGAGGGAATATGGCTACACCTTC
NA | TRBJ2-7 | TRBV5-1 | NA | 14 | CASSLSSGSYEQYF | TGCGCCAGCAGCTTGTCTTCAGGCTCCTACGAGCAGTACTTC
NA | TRBJ2-1 | TRBV6-2/TRBV6-3 | TRBD2 | 17 | CASSPMVFAGGRNEQFF | TGTGCCAGCAGCCCGATGGTTTTTGCGGGAGGACGCAATGAGCAGTTCTTC
NA | TRBJ1-5 | TRBV7-8 | NA | 17 | CASSLGRAGVRSQPQHF | TGTGCCAGCAGCTTAGGTCGGGCAGGGGTAAGGAGTCAGCCCCAGCATTTT
few | TRBJ2-2 | TRBV9 | TRBD2 | 15 | CASSVEREGTGELFF | TGTGCCAGCAGCGTAGAGCGGGAAGGGACCGGGGAGCTGTTTTTT
NA | TRBJ2-1 | TRBV2 | TRBD2 | 17 | CASSEIPGLAAYNEQFF | TGTGCCAGCAGTGAAATACCGGGACTAGCGGCCTACAATGAGCAGTTCTTC
NA | TRBJ1-4 | TRBV9 | NA | 17 | CASSVKASARSNEKLFF | TGTGCCAGCAGCGTAAAAGCTAGTGCCAGATCTAATGAAAAACTGTTTTTT
NA | TRBJ2-1 | TRBV7-9 | NA | 14 | CASRPAAGGNEQFF | TGTGCCAGCAGACCCGCCGCCGGGGGCAATGAGCAGTTCTTC